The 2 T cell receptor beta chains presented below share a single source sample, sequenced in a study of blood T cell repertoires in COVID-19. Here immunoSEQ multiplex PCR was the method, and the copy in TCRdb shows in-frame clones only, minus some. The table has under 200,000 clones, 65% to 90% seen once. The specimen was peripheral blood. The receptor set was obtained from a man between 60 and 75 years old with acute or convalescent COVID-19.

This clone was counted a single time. CDR3 loop: CASRHRGAITKNIQYF. The CDR3 coding sequence is TGTGCCAGCAGACATCGGGGGGCGATTACCAAAAACATTCAGTACTTC. This rearrangement joins TRBV13 to TRBJ2-4; tentative D call: TRBD2 (7 bases). V was clipped by 6 bases and J by 2 bases, with 17 bases between them. Germline loops: CDR1 PRHDT, CDR2 FYEKMQ (reference sequence). CDR3 length: 16 residues.

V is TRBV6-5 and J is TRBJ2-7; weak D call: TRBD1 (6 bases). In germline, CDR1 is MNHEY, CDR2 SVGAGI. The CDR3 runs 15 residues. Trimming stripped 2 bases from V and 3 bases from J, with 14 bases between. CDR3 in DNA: TGTGCCAGCAGTTACGCCCCTGGACAGTACTACGAGCAGTACTTC. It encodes CASSYAPGQYYEQYF.